Presented here are 20 T cell receptor beta chains from one specimen sequenced in a study of T cell responses to AZD1222 COVID-19 vaccine. The data were produced by immunoSEQ multiplex PCR, yet TCRdb's version contains in-frame clones alone and is incomplete. This sample yields roughly 160,000 clones, of which roughly 93% are seen a single time; 0.7% to 0.9% belongs to the top ten. The sequences come from peripheral blood, collected on day 0 of AZD1222 vaccination. These receptors were collected from an adult in good health.

This clone was recorded only once. The chain uses TRBV15 and TRBJ2-3; D is perhaps TRBD1 (6 bases). The CDR3 covers 18 residues. Germline V gene sequence: CDR1 LNHNV, CDR2 YYDKDF (reference sequence). The ends were cut back, 0 bases at V and 5 bases at J, with 21 bases in the middle. The CDR3, as DNA: TGTGCCACCAGCAGAGATCTAGGGGGAATCACTTCCGAAGATACGCAGTATTTT. The encoded protein is CATSRDLGGITSEDTQYF.

V and J are TRBV10-3 and TRBJ2-5, with D hard to call. This CDR3 is 13 amino acids long. From germline, CDR1 is ENHRY and CDR2 SYGVKD. With 9 bases removed from V and 3 bases from J, the gap between germline ends came to 14 bases. The CDR3 bases are TGTGCCATTAGTACAAGGATAGAAGAGACCCAGTACTTC. This gives the protein CAISTRIEETQYF.

The V and J genes are TRBV5-1 and TRBJ1-1; D gene uncertain. This CDR3 is built from 13 residues. Germline assignment: CDR1 SGHRS and CDR2 YFSETQ. V lost 2 bases to trimming and J lost 1 base, with 6 bases between them. CDR3 bases: TGCGCCAGCAGCTTTCAGGAGAACACTGAAGCTTTCTTT. Protein: CASSFQENTEAFF.

The chain recombines TRBV24-1 with TRBJ2-6; TRBD1 agrees at 10 bases. The germline CDR1 and CDR2 sequences are KGHDR and SFDVKD. The CDR3 totals 17 residues. V gave up 9 bases and J gave up 1 base; unmatched junction bases: 8. CDR3 DNA sequence: TGTGCCACCGGAGGAAGACAGGGGGCTTCTGGGGCCAACGTCCTGACTTTC. Translated, it gives CATGGRQGASGANVLTF.

V gene TRBV5-6 combines with J gene TRBJ2-7; 7 nucleotides agree with TRBD1. The J segment lost 9 bases and the V segment lost 0 bases, leaving 3 bases of the junction unmatched. CDR1 is SGHDT, CDR2 YYEEEE, per germline. CDR3 length: 12 residues. The CDR3 spells CASSLEGAPQYF. In nucleotides, the CDR3 is TGTGCCAGCAGCTTGGAGGGGGCACCGCAGTACTTC.

The chain carries TRBV27 and TRBJ2-7; 9 bases align to TRBD2. CDR3 length: 14 amino acids. Trimming at V came to 6 bases and at J to 6 bases, leaving 9 bases not matched to a gene. Germline V gene sequence: CDR1 MNHEY, CDR2 SMNVEV (reference sequence). CDR3 nucleotide sequence: TGTGCCAGCAGACCCGGGACTAGCTTGGTCGAGCAGTACTTC. This encodes CASRPGTSLVEQYF.

This rearrangement joins TRBV9 to TRBJ2-1; weak D call: TRBD2 (6 bases). The CDR3 sequence is 19 residues long. Germline V gene sequence: CDR1 SGDLS, CDR2 YYNGEE. The V and J ends lost 0 bases and 0 bases respectively, with 19 bases between them. Here the CDR3 DNA reads TGTGCCAGCAGCGTAGACCCTAGCGACCGAAGAAGCTCCTACAATGAGCAGTTCTTC. Amino acid sequence: CASSVDPSDRRSSYNEQFF.

Many counts were recorded for this clone. This rearrangement joins TRBV28 to TRBJ1-2; TRBD1 agrees at 8 bases. J was trimmed by 1 base and V by 3 bases; bases with no gene match: 4. Germline V gene data show CDR1 as MDHEN and CDR2 as SYDVKM. The CDR3 covers 15 residues. CDR3 amino acids: CASSFQGALNYGYTF. As DNA, the CDR3 is TGTGCCAGCAGTTTTCAGGGGGCGCTTAACTATGGCTACACCTTC.

Only a few counts were recorded for this clone. The CDR3 DNA reads TGTGCCAGCAGCCAATCGCGGGCTAAGAACACTGAAGCTTTCTTT. Amino acids: CASSQSRAKNTEAFF. This chain uses TRBV16 with TRBJ1-1, with unresolved D. Germline assignment: CDR1 KGHSY and CDR2 FQNENV. This CDR3 is built from 15 residues. V lost 0 bases, J lost 1 base, and 9 bases lay in between.

V and J are TRBV4-3 and TRBJ2-5; a weak D match, TRBD2 (5 bases). V was pared by 4 bases and J by 5 bases, with 17 bases between. This CDR3 has 15 amino acids. CDR1 is LGHNA and CDR2 is YSLEER in the germline V gene. CDR3 in amino acids: CASSLQSTGKETQYF. The DNA for the CDR3 is TGCGCCAGCAGCCTCCAATCCACCGGGAAGGAGACCCAGTACTTC.

This clone was recorded only once. The chain combines TRBV6-1 with TRBJ1-2, with TRBD1 matching over 9 bases. The CDR3 is 14 residues long. V shed 3 bases and J 6 bases; nucleotides not matched to a gene: 5. Germline V gene lookup returns CDR1 MNHNS and CDR2 SASEGT. The CDR3 is CASSEGQGFDGYTF. The CDR3 coding sequence is TGTGCCAGCAGTGAGGGACAGGGCTTTGATGGCTACACCTTC.

The chain is built from TRBV28 and TRBJ2-7; 11 nucleotides line up with TRBD2. V was clipped by 6 bases and J by 5 bases; unmatched bases: 0. CDR1 MDHEN and CDR2 SYDVKM come from the germline V gene. This CDR3 region has 12 residues. For the CDR3, the DNA is TGTGCCAGCAGACTAGCGGGGGACGAGCAGTACTTC. Translated: CASRLAGDEQYF.

This clone has a single count. The gene calls are TRBV7-9 and TRBJ2-3, with D perhaps matching TRBD1 (5 bases). Germline lookup yields CDR1 SEHNR and CDR2 FQNEAQ (reference sequence). The V gene lost 1 base and the J gene lost 7 bases, with 24 bases spanning the gap. There are 18 residues in the CDR3. For the CDR3, the DNA is TGTGCCAGCAGCTTAGTGCCGGGCGACAGAGTGGAATTGAATACGCAGTATTTT. Protein product: CASSLVPGDRVELNTQYF.

The V and J genes are TRBV7-2 and TRBJ2-1; 7 bases fit TRBD2. Per the germline V gene, CDR1 is SGHTA and CDR2 is FQGNSA. The CDR3 extends over 15 amino acids. J was trimmed by 5 bases and V by 2 bases; bases with no gene match: 6. This chain's CDR3 is CASSLRRGDHNEQFF. CDR3 nucleotide sequence: TGTGCCAGCAGCTTAAGACGGGGGGACCACAATGAGCAGTTCTTC. Drawing the rest from reference TRBV7-2 and TRBJ2-1, the complete variable domain is GAGVSQSPSNKVTEKGKDVELRCDPISGHTALYWYRQSLGQGLEFLIYFQGNSAPDKSGLPSDRFSAERTGGSVSTLTIQRTQQEDSAVYLCASSLRRGDHNEQFFGPGTRLTVL.

This rearrangement joins TRBV30 to TRBJ2-7; TRBD1 is a possible D gene (5 bases). Germline lookup yields CDR1 GTSNPN and CDR2 SVGIG (reference sequence). The CDR3 extends over 12 amino acids. Trimming shortened V by 5 bases and J by 1 base, and 9 bases separated the two germline ends. The CDR3 DNA is TGTGCCTGGGGGGCGTTATCCTACGAGCAGTACTTC. Translated: CAWGALSYEQYF.

The chain links TRBV6-5 to TRBJ2-6, with no clear D. CDR1 is MNHEY, CDR2 SVGAGI, per germline. Trimming removed 2 bases from V and 0 bases from J, with 2 bases in between. The CDR3 consists of 14 residues. CDR3 in amino acids: CASSYSSGANVLTF. The CDR3 DNA reads TGTGCCAGCAGTTACAGCTCTGGGGCCAACGTCCTGACTTTC.

This clone has a single count. The V call is TRBV7-9, the J call TRBJ1-2, with D tentatively TRBD1 (5 bases). CDR3 length equals 12 residues. Germline CDR1 is SEHNR and CDR2 is FQNEAQ (reference sequence). V dropped 11 bases and J dropped 7 bases, with 17 bases sitting between them. CDR3 protein: CAWGGETLGYTF. The DNA of the CDR3 is TGTGCCTGGGGGGGGGAGACCCTTGGCTACACCTTC.

The chain is built from TRBV12-3 or TRBV12-4 and TRBJ2-2; 7 bases fit TRBD1. The CDR3 consists of 12 residues. V lost 4 bases, J lost 15 bases, and 8 bases stayed unmatched. The CDR3 region is CASSWARGRVFF. The CDR3, as DNA: TGTGCCAGCAGTTGGGCTAGGGGGCGGGTGTTTTTT.

V usage is TRBV27 and J usage is TRBJ2-2; 7 nucleotides match TRBD1. J was trimmed by 6 bases and V by 6 bases; bases with no gene match: 10. This CDR3 contains 15 residues. Germline V lookup: CDR1 MNHEY, CDR2 SMNVEV (reference sequence). This chain's CDR3 is CASSLIPQGAGELFF. The CDR3 bases are TGTGCCAGCAGCCTAATCCCTCAGGGGGCCGGGGAGCTGTTTTTT.

The chain combines TRBV6-2 or TRBV6-3 with TRBJ1-2; D is possibly TRBD1 (5 bases). Germline lookup yields CDR1 MNHEY and CDR2 SVGEGT. The CDR3 has 14 amino acids. V was shortened by 6 bases and J by 6 bases, with 17 bases between the two germline ends. The CDR3 reads CASSRLPGHHGYTF. In nucleotides, the CDR3 is TGTGCCAGCAGCCGTCTGCCAGGGCACCATGGCTACACCTTC.